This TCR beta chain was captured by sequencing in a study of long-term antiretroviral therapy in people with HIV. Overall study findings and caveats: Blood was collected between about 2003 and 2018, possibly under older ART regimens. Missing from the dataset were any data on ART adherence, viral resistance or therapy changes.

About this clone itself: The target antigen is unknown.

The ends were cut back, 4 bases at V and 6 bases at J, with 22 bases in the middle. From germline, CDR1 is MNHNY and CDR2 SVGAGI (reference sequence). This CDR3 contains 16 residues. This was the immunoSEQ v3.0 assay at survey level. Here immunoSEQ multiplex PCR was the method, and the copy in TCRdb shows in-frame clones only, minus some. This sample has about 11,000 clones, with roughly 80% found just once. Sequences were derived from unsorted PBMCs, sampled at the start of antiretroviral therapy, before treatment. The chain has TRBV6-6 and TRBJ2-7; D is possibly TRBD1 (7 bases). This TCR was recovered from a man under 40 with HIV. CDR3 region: CASSSSIAGGGGEQYF. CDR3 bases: TGTGCCAGCAGTTCGTCAATCGCTGGAGGGGGCGGCGAGCAGTACTTC.